This T cell receptor beta chain was documented in a study of blood T cell repertoires in COVID-19. Study-wide background: The United States, Italy and Spain supplied acute and convalescent COVID-19 samples.

All enrollees were about 18 to 90 years old and from fewer than 25 US areas. In assigning cohorts, the study relied on participant-reported clinical history. People in the exposed group encountered a COVID-19 case within 2 weeks before entering the study. A few counts support this clone. The CDR3 spans 16 residues. Trimming at V came to 8 bases and at J to 6 bases, leaving 13 bases not matched to a gene. Per germline, CDR1 SGHVS and CDR2 FQNEAQ. Here immunoSEQ multiplex PCR was the method, and the copy in TCRdb shows in-frame clones only, minus some. The repertoire includes roughly 430,000 clones, nearly 90% of them detected once, and approximately 1.5% sits in the top ten.

The chain combines TRBV7-8 with TRBJ2-2; 9 positions match TRBD1. Material: PBMCs or T cells enriched from blood (not recorded which). This clonotype was sampled from a woman under 30 who had been exposed to COVID-19. The CDR3 is CASQGTGNKWPGELFF. Written as DNA, the CDR3 is TGTGCCAGCCAAGGGACAGGGAACAAATGGCCCGGGGAGCTGTTTTTT.